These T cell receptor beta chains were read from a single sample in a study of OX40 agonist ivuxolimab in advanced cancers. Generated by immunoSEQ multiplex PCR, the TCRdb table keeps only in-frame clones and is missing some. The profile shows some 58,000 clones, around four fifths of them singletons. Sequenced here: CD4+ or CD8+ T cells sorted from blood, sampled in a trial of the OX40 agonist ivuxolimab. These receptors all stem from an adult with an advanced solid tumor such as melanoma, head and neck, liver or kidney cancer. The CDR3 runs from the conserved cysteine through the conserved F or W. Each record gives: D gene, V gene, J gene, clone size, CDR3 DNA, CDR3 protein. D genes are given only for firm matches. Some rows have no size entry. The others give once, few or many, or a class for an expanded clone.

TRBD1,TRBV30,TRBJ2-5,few,TGTGCCTGGGGACAGGGGGTCCTGGGAGAGACCCAGTACTTC,CAWGQGVLGETQYF
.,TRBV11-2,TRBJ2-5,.,TGTGCCAGCAGCTTAGCTGGTTCCCAAGAGACCCAGTACTTC,CASSLAGSQETQYF
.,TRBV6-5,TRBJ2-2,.,TGTGCCAGCAGTTACTGGCAGGGTGTCACCGGGGAGCTGTTTTTT,CASSYWQGVTGELFF
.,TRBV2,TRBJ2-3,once,TGTGCCAGCACCAAAGGATACACAGATACGCAGTATTTT,CASTKGYTDTQYF
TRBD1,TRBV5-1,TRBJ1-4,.,TGCGCCAGCAGCCCCGGGACAGGGGACGGTAATGAAAAACTGTTTTTT,CASSPGTGDGNEKLFF
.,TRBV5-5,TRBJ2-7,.,TGTGCCAGCAGCTCCCAGACGAGGGAGCAGTACTTC,CASSSQTREQYF
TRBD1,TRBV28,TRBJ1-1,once,TGTGCCAGCAGTCCCGACAGGGAGAACACTGAAGCTTTCTTT,CASSPDRENTEAFF
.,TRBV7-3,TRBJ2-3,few,TGTGCCAGCAGCCCATCGCTTGGAGATACGCAGTATTTT,CASSPSLGDTQYF
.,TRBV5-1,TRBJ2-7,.,TGCGCCAGCAGCTTGAACGGGAGACGGAACGAGCAGTACTTC,CASSLNGRRNEQYF
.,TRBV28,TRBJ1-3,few,TGTGCCAGCACCCGGGGCTCGAGTAACACCATATATTTT,CASTRGSSNTIYF
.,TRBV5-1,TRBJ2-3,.,TGCGCCAGCAGCTCCGGATCGGGGACAGATACGCAGTATTTT,CASSSGSGTDTQYF
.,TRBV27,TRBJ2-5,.,TGTGCCAGCAGTTTAACCTCTAGATTATCGGAGACCCAGTACTTC,CASSLTSRLSETQYF
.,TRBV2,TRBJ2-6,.,TGTGCCAGCAGTGAAGCGTACGATTGGAGCTCTGGGGCCAACGTCCCGACTTTC,CASSEAYDWSSGANVPTF
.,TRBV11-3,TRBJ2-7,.,TGTGCCAGCAGCAACCGGGACATTGTCCCCTACGAGCAGTACTTC,CASSNRDIVPYEQYF
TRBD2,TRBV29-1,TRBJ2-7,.,TGCAGCCCCCAGGGACTAGACTACGAGCAGTACTTC,CSPQGLDYEQYF
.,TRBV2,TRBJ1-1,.,TGTGCCAGCAGTGTCGGAGGGCGAACTGAAGCTTTCTTT,CASSVGGRTEAFF
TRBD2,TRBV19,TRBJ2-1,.,TGTGCCAGTAGTATAGAGGGAGGCGGGAGCTCCTACAATGAGCAGTTCTTC,CASSIEGGGSSYNEQFF
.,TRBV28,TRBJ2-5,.,TGTGCCAGCAGTTTATTCTCGGGGAAAGAGACCCAGTACTTC,CASSLFSGKETQYF
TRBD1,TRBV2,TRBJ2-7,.,TGTGCCAGCAGTCCCGGGGGACAGGGCTCCCACGAGCAGTACTTC,CASSPGGQGSHEQYF
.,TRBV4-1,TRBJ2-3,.,TGCGCCAGCAGCCAAGTGCGAGATACGCAGTATTTT,CASSQVRDTQYF
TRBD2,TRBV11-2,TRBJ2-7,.,TGTGCCAGCAGCTTTGACGCAGGACTAGCAACCGCCGAGCAGTACTTC,CASSFDAGLATAEQYF